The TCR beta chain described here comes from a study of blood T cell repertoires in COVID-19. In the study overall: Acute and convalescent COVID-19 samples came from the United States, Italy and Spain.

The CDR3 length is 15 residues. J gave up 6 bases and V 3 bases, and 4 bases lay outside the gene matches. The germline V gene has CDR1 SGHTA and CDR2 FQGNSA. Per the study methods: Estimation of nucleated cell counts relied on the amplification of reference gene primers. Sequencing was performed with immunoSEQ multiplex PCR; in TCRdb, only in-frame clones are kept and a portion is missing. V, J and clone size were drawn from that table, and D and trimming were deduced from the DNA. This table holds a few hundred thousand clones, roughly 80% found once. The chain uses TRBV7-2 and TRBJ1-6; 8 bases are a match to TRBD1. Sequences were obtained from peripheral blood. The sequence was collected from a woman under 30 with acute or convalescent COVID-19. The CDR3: CASSLNQGANSPLHF. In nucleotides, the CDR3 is TGTGCCAGCAGCTTGAATCAGGGGGCTAATTCACCCCTCCACTTT.